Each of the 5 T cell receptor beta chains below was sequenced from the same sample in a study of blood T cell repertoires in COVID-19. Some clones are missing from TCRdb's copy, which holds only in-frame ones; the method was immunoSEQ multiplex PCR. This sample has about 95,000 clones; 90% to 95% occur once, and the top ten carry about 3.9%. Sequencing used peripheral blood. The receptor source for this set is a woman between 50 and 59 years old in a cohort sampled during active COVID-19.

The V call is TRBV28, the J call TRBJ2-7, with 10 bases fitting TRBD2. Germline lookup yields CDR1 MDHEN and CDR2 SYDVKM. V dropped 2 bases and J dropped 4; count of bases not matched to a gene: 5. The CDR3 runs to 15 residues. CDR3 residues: CASSLASGSGYEQYF. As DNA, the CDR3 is TGTGCCAGCAGTTTAGCTAGCGGGAGTGGGTACGAGCAGTACTTC.

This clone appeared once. CDR3 bases: TGTGCCAGCAGACGCGGGGGCGCGGTGAACACTGAAGCTTTCTTT. Amino acids: CASRRGGAVNTEAFF. The rearrangement links TRBV6-5 to TRBJ1-1, with a tentative D call TRBD1 (6 bases). V gave up 6 bases and J gave up 0 bases, with 14 bases separating them. Looked up from germline, CDR1 is MNHEY and CDR2 is SVGAGI. The CDR3 is 15 amino acids.

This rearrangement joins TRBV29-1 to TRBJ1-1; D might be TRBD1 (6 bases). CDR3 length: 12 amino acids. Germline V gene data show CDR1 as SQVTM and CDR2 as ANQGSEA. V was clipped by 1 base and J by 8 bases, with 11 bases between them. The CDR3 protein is CSVEGRTEEAFF. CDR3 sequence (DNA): TGCAGCGTTGAAGGGAGGACAGAAGAAGCTTTCTTT.

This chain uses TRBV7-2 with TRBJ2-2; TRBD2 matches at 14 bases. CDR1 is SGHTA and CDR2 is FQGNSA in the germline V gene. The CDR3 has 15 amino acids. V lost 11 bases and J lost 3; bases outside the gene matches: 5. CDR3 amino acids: CAGTSGRPYTGELFF. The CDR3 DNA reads TGTGCCGGGACTAGCGGGAGACCGTACACCGGGGAGCTGTTTTTT.

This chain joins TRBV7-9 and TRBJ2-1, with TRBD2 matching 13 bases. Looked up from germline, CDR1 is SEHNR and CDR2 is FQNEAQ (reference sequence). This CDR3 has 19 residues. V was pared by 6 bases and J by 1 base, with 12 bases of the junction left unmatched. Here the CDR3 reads CASSISPGLAGTSYNEQFF. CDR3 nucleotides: TGTGCCAGCAGTATATCTCCGGGACTAGCGGGGACTTCCTACAATGAGCAGTTCTTC. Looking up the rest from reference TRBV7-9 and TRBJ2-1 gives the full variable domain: DTGVSQNPRHKITKRGQNVTFRCDPISEHNRLYWYRQTLGQGPEFLTYFQNEAQLEKSRLLSDRFSAERPKGSFSTLEIQRTEQGDSAMYLCASSISPGLAGTSYNEQFFGPGTRLTVL.